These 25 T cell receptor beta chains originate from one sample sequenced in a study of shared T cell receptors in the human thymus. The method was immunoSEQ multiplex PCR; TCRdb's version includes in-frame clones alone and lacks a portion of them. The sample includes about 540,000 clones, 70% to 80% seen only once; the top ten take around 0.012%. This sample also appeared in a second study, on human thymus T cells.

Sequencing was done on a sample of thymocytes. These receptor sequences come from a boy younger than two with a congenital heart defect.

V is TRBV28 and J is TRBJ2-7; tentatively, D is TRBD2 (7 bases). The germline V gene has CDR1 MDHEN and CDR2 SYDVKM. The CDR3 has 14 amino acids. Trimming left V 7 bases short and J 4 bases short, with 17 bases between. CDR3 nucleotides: TGTGCCAGCACCACTAGGGGGGGCCGGTACGAGCAGTACTTC. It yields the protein CASTTRGGRYEQYF.

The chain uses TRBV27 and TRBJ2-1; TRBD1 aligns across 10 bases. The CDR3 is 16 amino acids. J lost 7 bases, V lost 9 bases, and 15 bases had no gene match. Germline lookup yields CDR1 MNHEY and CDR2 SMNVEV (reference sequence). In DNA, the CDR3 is TGTGCCAGTAAAATGGTCGGACAGGGGGGTATTAATGAGCAGTTCTTC. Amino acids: CASKMVGQGGINEQFF.

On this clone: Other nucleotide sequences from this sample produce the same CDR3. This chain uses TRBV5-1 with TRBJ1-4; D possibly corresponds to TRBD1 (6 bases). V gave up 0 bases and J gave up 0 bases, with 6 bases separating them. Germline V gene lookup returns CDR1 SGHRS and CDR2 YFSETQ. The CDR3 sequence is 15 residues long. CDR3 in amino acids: CASSLAGATNEKLFF. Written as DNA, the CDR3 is TGCGCCAGCAGCTTGGCAGGGGCAACTAATGAAAAACTGTTTTTT.

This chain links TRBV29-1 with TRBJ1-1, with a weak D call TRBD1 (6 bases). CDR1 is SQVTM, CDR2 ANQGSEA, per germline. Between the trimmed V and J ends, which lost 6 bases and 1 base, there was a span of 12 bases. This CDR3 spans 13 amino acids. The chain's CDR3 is CSVRGHPNTEAFF. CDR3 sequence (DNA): TGCAGCGTGAGGGGACACCCGAACACTGAAGCTTTCTTT.

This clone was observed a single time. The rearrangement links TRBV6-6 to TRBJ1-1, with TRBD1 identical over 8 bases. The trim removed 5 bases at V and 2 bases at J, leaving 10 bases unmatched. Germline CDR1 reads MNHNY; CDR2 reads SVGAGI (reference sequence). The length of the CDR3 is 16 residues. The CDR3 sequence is CASSTPTTGENTEAFF. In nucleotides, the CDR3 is TGTGCCAGCAGTACCCCCACGACAGGGGAAAACACTGAAGCTTTCTTT.

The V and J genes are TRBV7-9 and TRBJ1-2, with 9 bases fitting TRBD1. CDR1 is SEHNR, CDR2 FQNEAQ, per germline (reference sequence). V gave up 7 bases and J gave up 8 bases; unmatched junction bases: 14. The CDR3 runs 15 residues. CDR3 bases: TGTGCCAGCAACCTTCCGGGGACAGGGCAAGAAGGCTACACCTTC. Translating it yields CASNLPGTGQEGYTF. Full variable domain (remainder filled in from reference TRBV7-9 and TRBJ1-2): DTGVSQNPRHKITKRGQNVTFRCDPISEHNRLYWYRQTLGQGPEFLTYFQNEAQLEKSRLLSDRFSAERPKGSFSTLEIQRTEQGDSAMYLCASNLPGTGQEGYTFGSGTRLTVV.

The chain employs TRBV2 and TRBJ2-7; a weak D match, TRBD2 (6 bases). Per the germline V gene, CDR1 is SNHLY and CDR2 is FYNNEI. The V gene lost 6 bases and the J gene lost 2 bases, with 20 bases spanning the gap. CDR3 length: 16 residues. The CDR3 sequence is CASRVPNRGTAYEQYF. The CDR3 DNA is TGTGCCAGCAGGGTCCCAAACCGGGGGACTGCCTACGAGCAGTACTTC.

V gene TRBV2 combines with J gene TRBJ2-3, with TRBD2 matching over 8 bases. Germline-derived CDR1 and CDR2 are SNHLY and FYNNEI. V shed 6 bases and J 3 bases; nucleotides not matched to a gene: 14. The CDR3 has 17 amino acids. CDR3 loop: CASRRVERELWTDTQYF. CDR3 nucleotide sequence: TGTGCCAGCAGGCGGGTTGAGCGGGAGCTTTGGACAGATACGCAGTATTTT.

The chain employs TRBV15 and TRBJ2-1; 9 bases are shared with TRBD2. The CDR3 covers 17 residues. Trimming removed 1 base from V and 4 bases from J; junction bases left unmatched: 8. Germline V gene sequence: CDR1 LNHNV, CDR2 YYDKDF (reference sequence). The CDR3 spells CATSRALAGVSYNEQFF. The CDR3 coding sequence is TGTGCCACCAGCAGAGCGTTAGCGGGAGTATCTTACAATGAGCAGTTCTTC.

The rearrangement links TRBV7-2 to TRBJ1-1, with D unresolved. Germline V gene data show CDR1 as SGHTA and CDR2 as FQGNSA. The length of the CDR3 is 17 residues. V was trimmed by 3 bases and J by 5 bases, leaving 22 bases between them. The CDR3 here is CASSFPWTQPNETEAFF. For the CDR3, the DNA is TGTGCCAGCAGCTTTCCATGGACTCAACCCAACGAAACTGAAGCTTTCTTT. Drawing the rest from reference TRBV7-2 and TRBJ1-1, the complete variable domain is GAGVSQSPSNKVTEKGKDVELRCDPISGHTALYWYRQSLGQGLEFLIYFQGNSAPDKSGLPSDRFSAERTGGSVSTLTIQRTQQEDSAVYLCASSFPWTQPNETEAFFGQGTRLTVV.

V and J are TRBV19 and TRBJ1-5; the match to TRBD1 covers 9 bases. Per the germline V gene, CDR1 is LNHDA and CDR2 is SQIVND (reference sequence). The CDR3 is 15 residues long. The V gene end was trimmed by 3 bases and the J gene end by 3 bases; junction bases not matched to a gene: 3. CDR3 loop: CASSIDRGNNQPQHF. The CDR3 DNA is TGTGCCAGTAGTATCGACAGGGGGAACAATCAGCCCCAGCATTTT. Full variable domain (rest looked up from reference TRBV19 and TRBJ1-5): DGGITQSPKYLFRKEGQNVTLSCEQNLNHDAMYWYRQDPGQGLRLIYYSQIVNDFQKGDIAEGYSVSREKKESFPLTVTSAQKNPTAFYLCASSIDRGNNQPQHFGDGTRLSIL.

The CDR3 DNA reads TGTGCCAGCAGTATAGCGGGAGTGGCTTCGAATGAGCAGTTCTTC. It translates to CASSIAGVASNEQFF. This chain joins TRBV6-1 and TRBJ2-1, with 9 bases lining up with TRBD2. Germline V gene lookup returns CDR1 MNHNS and CDR2 SASEGT. This CDR3 contains 15 residues. Losses at the gene ends were 5 bases for V and 7 bases for J; bases not matched to a gene: 9.

CDR3 amino acids: CASSEDFRIRDEQFF. The CDR3 nucleotides are TGTGCCAGCAGTGAGGATTTTAGGATACGGGATGAGCAGTTCTTC. The chain combines TRBV2 with TRBJ2-1; the D is unclear. V was shortened by 3 bases and J by 8 bases, with 17 bases between the two germline ends. CDR1 and CDR2 (germline): SNHLY, FYNNEI. This CDR3 comprises 15 residues. Drawing the rest from reference TRBV2 and TRBJ2-1, the complete variable domain is EPEVTQTPSHQVTQMGQEVILRCVPISNHLYFYWYRQILGQKVEFLVSFYNNEISEKSEIFDDQFSVERPDGSNFTLKIRSTKLEDSAMYFCASSEDFRIRDEQFFGPGTRLTVL.

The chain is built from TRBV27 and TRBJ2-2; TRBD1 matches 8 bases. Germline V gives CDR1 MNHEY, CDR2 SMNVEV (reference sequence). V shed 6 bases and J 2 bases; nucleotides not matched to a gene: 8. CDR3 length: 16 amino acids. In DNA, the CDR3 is TGTGCCAGCAGCCCACCAGGGGGCGTTAACACCGGGGAGCTGTTTTTT. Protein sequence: CASSPPGGVNTGELFF.

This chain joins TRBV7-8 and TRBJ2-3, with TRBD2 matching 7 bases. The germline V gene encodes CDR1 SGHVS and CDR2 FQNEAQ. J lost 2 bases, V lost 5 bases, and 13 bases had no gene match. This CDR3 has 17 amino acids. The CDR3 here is CASSLSSGERDTDTQYF. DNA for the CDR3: TGTGCCAGCAGCCTGTCCTCGGGGGAGCGGGACACAGATACGCAGTATTTT.

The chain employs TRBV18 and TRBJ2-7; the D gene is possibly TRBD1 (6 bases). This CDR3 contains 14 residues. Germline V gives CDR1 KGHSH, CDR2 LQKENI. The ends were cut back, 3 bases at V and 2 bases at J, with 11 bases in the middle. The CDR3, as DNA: TGTGCCAGCTCACCGGGACACCTTCCCTACGAGCAGTACTTC. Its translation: CASSPGHLPYEQYF.

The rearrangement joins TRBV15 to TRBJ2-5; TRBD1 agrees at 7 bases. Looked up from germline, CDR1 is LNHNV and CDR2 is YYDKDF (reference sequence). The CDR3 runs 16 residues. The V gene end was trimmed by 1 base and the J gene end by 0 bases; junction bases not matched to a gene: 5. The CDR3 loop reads CATSRATGTYQETQYF. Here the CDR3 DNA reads TGTGCCACCAGCAGAGCGACAGGGACGTACCAAGAGACCCAGTACTTC.

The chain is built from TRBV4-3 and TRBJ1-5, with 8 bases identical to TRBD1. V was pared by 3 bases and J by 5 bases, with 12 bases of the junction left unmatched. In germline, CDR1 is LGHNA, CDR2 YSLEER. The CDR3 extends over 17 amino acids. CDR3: CASSHTFRDRLDQPQHF. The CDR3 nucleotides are TGCGCCAGCAGCCATACGTTCCGGGACAGGTTGGATCAGCCCCAGCATTTT.

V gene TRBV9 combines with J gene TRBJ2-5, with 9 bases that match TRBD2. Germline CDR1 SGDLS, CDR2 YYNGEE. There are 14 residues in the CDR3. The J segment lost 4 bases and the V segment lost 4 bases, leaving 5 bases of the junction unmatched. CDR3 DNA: TGTGCCAGCAGCCATAGCGGGAGTTTAGAGACCCAGTACTTC. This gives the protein CASSHSGSLETQYF.

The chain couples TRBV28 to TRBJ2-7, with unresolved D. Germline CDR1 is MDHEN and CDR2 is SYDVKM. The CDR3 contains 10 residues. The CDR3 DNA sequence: TGTAGGTGGCGGTCCTACGAGCAGTACTTC. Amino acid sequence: CRWRSYEQYF.

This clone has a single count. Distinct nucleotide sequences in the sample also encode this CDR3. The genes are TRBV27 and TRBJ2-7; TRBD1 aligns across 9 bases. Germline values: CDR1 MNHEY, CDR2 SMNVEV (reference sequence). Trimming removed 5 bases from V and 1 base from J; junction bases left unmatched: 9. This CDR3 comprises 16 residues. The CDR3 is CASSPPDRGGSYEQYF. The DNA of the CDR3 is TGTGCCAGCAGTCCGCCGGACAGGGGCGGTTCCTACGAGCAGTACTTC.

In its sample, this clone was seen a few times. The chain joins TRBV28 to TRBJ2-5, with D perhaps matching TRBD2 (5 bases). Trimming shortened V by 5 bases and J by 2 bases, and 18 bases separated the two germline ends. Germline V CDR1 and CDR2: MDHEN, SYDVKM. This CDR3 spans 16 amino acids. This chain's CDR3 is CASSPYGFSAQETQYF. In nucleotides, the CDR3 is TGTGCCAGCAGTCCTTATGGCTTTAGCGCGCAAGAGACCCAGTACTTC.

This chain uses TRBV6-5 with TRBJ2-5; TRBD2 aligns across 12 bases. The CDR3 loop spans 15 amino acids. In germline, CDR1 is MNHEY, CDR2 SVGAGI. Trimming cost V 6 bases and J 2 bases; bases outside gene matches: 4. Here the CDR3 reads CASSRTSGAQETQYF. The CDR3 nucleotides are TGTGCCAGCAGCCGGACTAGCGGGGCTCAAGAGACCCAGTACTTC.

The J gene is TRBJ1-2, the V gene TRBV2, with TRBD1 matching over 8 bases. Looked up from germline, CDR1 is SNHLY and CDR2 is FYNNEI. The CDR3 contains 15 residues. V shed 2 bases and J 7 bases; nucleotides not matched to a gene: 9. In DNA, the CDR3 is TGTGCCAGCAGTGAAAACCCCGGACAGGGTTTTGGCTACACCTTC. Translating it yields CASSENPGQGFGYTF.

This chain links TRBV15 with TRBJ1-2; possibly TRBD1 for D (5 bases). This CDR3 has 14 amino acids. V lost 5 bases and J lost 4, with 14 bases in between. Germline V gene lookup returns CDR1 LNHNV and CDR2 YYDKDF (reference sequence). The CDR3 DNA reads TGTGCCACCAGCGGAGCCCGCGGGGGCTATGGCTACACCTTC. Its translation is CATSGARGGYGYTF.